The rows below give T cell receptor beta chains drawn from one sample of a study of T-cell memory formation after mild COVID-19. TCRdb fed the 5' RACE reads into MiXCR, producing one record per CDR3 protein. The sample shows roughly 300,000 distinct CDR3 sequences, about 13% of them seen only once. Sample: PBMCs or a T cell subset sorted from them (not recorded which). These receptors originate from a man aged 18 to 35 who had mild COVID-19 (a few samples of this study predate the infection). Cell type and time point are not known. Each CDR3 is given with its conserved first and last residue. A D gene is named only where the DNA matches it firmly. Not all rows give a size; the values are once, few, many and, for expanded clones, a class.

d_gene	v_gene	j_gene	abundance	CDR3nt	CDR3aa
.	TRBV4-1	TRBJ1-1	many	TGCGCCAGCAGCCGTACGGGGACGAACACTGAAGCTTTCTTT	CASSRTGTNTEAFF
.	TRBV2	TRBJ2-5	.	TGTGCCAGCAATCTCCGAACTCACGAGACCCAGTACTTC	CASNLRTHETQYF
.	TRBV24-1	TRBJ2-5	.	TGTGCCACCAGTGACCCTATAAGGGGGCAAGAGACCCAGTACTTC	CATSDPIRGQETQYF
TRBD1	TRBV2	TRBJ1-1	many	TGTGCCGGACGGACAGGGGGGACTGAAGCTTTCTTT	CAGRTGGTEAFF
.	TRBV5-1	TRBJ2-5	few	TGCGCCAGCAGCTTGTCGTTTCGCCAAGAGACCCAGTACTTC	CASSLSFRQETQYF
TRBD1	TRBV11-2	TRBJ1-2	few	TGTGCCAGCAGTGGGACAGAGTACTATGGCTACACCTTC	CASSGTEYYGYTF
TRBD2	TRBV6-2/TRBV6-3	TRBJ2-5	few	TGTGCCAGCAGGAGATTTAGCGGGGTCCAAGAGACCCAGTACTTC	CASRRFSGVQETQYF
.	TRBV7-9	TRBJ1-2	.	TGTGCCAGCAGTTCCGGGACTCTCAAGCGGGGCTACACCTTC	CASSSGTLKRGYTF
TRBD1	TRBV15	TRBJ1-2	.	TGTGCCACCAGCAGAGGACAGGGCTTCTATGGCTACACCTTC	CATSRGQGFYGYTF
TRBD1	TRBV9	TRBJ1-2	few	TGTGCCAGCAGCGTAGAGTCTACAGGGGCGCCTGGCTACACCTTC	CASSVESTGAPGYTF
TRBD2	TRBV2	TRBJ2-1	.	TGTGCCAGCTCCCGCGGGAGGGGCTCGAGCTCCTACAATGAGCAGTTCTTC	CASSRGRGSSSYNEQFF
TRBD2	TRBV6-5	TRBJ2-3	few	TGTGCCAGCACCATAGCGGGGGGAAGCACAGATACGCAGTATTTT	CASTIAGGSTDTQYF
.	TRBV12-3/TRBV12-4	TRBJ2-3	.	TGTGCCAGCAGCCCGGGACTCCGAGCTACAGATACGCAGTATTTT	CASSPGLRATDTQYF
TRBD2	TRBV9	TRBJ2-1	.	TGTGCCAGCAGCGTACTACCGACTAGCGGCAATGAGCAGTTCTTC	CASSVLPTSGNEQFF
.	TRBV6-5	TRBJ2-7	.	TGTGCCAGCAGACTCTCAGGGAGATGGGGCTACGAGCAGTACTTC	CASRLSGRWGYEQYF
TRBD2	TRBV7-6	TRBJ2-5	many	TGTGCCAGCAGCCCACGACTAGCGGGGGGACAAGAGACCCAGTACTTC	CASSPRLAGGQETQYF
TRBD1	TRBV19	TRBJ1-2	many	TGTGCCAGTAGTATATCATCTCAGGGGGACTATGGCTACACCTTC	CASSISSQGDYGYTF
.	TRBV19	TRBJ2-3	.	TGTGCCAGTAGGTCGGCCGGGGGCACAGTAAGAGCAGATACGCAGTATTTT	CASRSAGGTVRADTQYF
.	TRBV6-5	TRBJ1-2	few	TGTGCCAGTACCCTTGGACCCCTTAACTATGGCTACACCTTC	CASTLGPLNYGYTF
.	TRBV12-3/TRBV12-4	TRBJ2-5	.	TGTGCCAGCAGCACTCTTCTTGCGCAAGAGACCCAGTACTTC	CASSTLLAQETQYF
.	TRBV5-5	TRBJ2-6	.	TGTGCCAGCACCAGTCTGACCGTCTCTGGGGCCAACGTCCTGACTTTC	CASTSLTVSGANVLTF
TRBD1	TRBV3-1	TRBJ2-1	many	TGTGCCAGCAGCCTACGACAGGGGGGCAACAATGAGCAGTTCTTC	CASSLRQGGNNEQFF
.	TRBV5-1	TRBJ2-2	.	TGCGCCAGCAGCTTGGGGATGCCCGGCTCCGGGGAGCTGTTTTTT	CASSLGMPGSGELFF
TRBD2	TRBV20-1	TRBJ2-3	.	TGCAGTGCTATTACCAGCGGGGGGGCCTCAGATACGCAGTATTTT	CSAITSGGASDTQYF
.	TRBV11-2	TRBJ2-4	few	TGTGCCAGCAGTCAGCAGGCACACATTCAGTACTTC	CASSQQAHIQYF
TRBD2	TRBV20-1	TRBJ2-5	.	TGCAGTGACAAAGGTCCTAGCGGGGTGGAGACCCAGTACTTC	CSDKGPSGVETQYF
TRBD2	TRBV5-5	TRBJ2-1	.	TGTGCCAGCAGCCTTAGCGGGGGGCGCTACAATGAGCAGTTCTTC	CASSLSGGRYNEQFF
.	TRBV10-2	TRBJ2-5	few	TGCGCCAGCAACTCAGGGGTGGGGGAGACCCAGTACTTC	CASNSGVGETQYF
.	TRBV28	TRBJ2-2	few	TGTGCCAGCAGTCCCGCCGGGCCCACCGGGGAGCTGTTTTTT	CASSPAGPTGELFF
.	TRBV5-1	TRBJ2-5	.	TGCGCCAGCAGCTTGATCCCGCCCGGGGAGACCCAGTACTTC	CASSLIPPGETQYF
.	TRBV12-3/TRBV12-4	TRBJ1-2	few	TGTGCCAGCAGTATAAGGGGAGTTGGTAACTATGGCTACACCTTC	CASSIRGVGNYGYTF
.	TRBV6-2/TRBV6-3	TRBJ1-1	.	TGTGCCAGCAGTTACAGGGGGGGTCTAAACACTGAAGCTTTCTTT	CASSYRGGLNTEAFF
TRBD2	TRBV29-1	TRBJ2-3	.	TGCAGCGTTGAATCAGCGGGGAGCACAGATACGCAGTATTTT	CSVESAGSTDTQYF
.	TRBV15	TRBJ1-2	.	TGTGCCACCAGCGGTAGGGGCGCAAACTATGGCTACACCTTC	CATSGRGANYGYTF
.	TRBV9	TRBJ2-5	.	TGTGCCAGCAGCCCTTCTGGGGGTGGGAAGACCCAGTACTTC	CASSPSGGGKTQYF
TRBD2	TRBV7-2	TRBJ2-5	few	TGTGCCAGCAGCTATCAGTATACGGGGGGAGGAGAGACCCAGTACTTC	CASSYQYTGGGETQYF
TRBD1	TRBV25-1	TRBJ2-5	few	TGTGCCAGCAGCGGATGGAACAGGGGGCAAGAGACCCAGTACTTC	CASSGWNRGQETQYF
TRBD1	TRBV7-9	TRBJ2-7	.	TGTGCCAGCAGCTCGGACAGGGCCCTCTACGAGCAGTACTTC	CASSSDRALYEQYF
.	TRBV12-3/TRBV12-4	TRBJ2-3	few	TGTGCCAGCAGTTTTGGAAATAGCAGGGCGGATACGCAGTATTTT	CASSFGNSRADTQYF
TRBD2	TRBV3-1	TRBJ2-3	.	TGTGCCAGCAGCCCTCCCGGGCTAGCGGGGGGCACAGATACGCAGTATTTT	CASSPPGLAGGTDTQYF
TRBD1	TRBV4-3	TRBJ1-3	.	TGCGCCAGCAGCTCGGACAGGGCTGGAAACACCATATATTTT	CASSSDRAGNTIYF
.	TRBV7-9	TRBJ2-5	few	TGTGCCAGCAGTCCTCCGCTCCAAGAGACCCAGTACTTC	CASSPPLQETQYF
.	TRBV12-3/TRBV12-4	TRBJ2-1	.	TGTGCCAGCAGTGGGGGCCCCTCCGATGAGCAGTTCTTC	CASSGGPSDEQFF
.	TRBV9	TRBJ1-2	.	TGTGCCAGCAGTCAGCCGGGCTATGGCTACACCTTC	CASSQPGYGYTF
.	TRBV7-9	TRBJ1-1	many	TGTGCCAGCAGACACTTTAACACTGAAGCTTTCTTT	CASRHFNTEAFF